The 32 T cell receptor beta chains reported below all come from one sample, sequenced in a study of blood T cells in healthy people across ages. Sample-barcoded 5' priming and a J-beta primer mix drove a second PCR of about 6 to 11 cycles. Using its own MiXCR run on the 5' RACE reads, TCRdb lists one record per CDR3 protein. The top ten hold 20% to 25% of the sample, which has under 750,000 distinct CDR3 sequences, around 50% seen once. Sequencing used blood. Receptors were obtained from an older man in good health.

A word on this clonotype: At one end, the junction sequence differs from germline, possibly due to a read error. V is TRBV15 and J is TRBJ2-6; tentative D call: TRBD1 (5 bases). Looked up from germline, CDR1 is LNHNV and CDR2 is YYDKDF (reference sequence). The CDR3 covers 15 residues. Here the CDR3 reads CATSRDSFGANVLTF. CDR3 nucleotides: TGTGCCACCAGCCGAGACAGTTTTGGGGCCAACGTCCTGACTTTC.

This clonotype was observed at least ten times. The CDR3 reads CASSFEGSDGYTF. CDR3 DNA: TGTGCCAGCAGTTTCGAGGGGAGCGATGGCTACACCTTC. J is TRBJ1-2 and V is TRBV27; tentatively, D is TRBD1 (5 bases). Trimming removed 3 bases at V and 6 bases at J, with 11 bases between. Germline V gene data show CDR1 as MNHEY and CDR2 as SMNVEV (reference sequence). The CDR3 has 13 residues.

This clonotype was seen many times. V is TRBV9 and J is TRBJ2-7, with 10 bases lining up with TRBD2. With 3 bases clipped from V and 2 bases from J, the junction kept 2 bases outside the gene matches. The CDR3 spans 14 residues. Germline V gene data show CDR1 as SGDLS and CDR2 as YYNGEE. The CDR3 protein is CASSASGSPYEQYF. CDR3 DNA sequence: TGTGCCAGCAGCGCTAGCGGGAGCCCCTACGAGCAGTACTTC. Full variable domain (missing parts from reference TRBV9 and TRBJ2-7): DSGVTQTPKHLITATGQRVTLRCSPRSGDLSVYWYQQSLDQGLQFLIQYYNGEERAKGNILERFSAQQFPDLHSELNLSSLELGDSALYFCASSASGSPYEQYFGPGTRLTVT.

The chain couples TRBV5-1 to TRBJ1-1; no clear D gene. The CDR3 has 16 amino acids. The germline V and J ends were trimmed by 4 bases and 0 bases, with 16 bases remaining between them. Germline V gene lookup returns CDR1 SGHRS and CDR2 YFSETQ. CDR3 coding DNA: TGCGCCAGCAGCATTAGGACGGGGATTCTGAACACTGAAGCTTTCTTT. It translates to CASSIRTGILNTEAFF.

The rearrangement uses TRBV29-1 and TRBJ1-2; 10 bases are a match to TRBD1. The CDR3 covers 13 residues. Per the germline V gene, CDR1 is SQVTM and CDR2 is ANQGSEA. V lost 6 bases, J lost 3 bases, and 4 bases stayed unmatched. CDR3 protein: CSVRQGAYYGYTF. CDR3 in DNA: TGCAGCGTCAGACAGGGGGCTTACTATGGCTACACCTTC.

In its sample, this clonotype was seen a few times. V gene TRBV9 combines with J gene TRBJ2-1; TRBD2 matches 10 bases. CDR1 SGDLS and CDR2 YYNGEE come from the germline V gene. The CDR3 is 16 residues long. V was pared by 0 bases and J by 9 bases, with 9 bases of the junction left unmatched. DNA of the CDR3: TGTGCCAGCAGCGTAGGGGTGGCTAGCGGGGGACTTGAGCAGTTCTTC. It codes for CASSVGVASGGLEQFF.

This rearrangement joins TRBV7-2 to TRBJ2-6; D remains ambiguous. V lost 1 base to trimming and J lost 2 bases, with 6 bases between them. Per germline, CDR1 SGHTA and CDR2 FQGNSA. The CDR3 loop spans 15 amino acids. Written as DNA, the CDR3 is TGTGCCAGCAGCTTAGAAGGGACTGGGGCCAACGTCCTGACTTTC. This translates into CASSLEGTGANVLTF.

This clonotype was observed once. V and J are TRBV24-1 and TRBJ2-5; D may be TRBD1 or TRBD2 (5 bases each). Deletions cut 7 bases from V and 11 bases from J, with 16 bases between. The CDR3 contains 12 residues. Germline lookup yields CDR1 KGHDR and CDR2 SFDVKD. The CDR3 loop is CATRGTANEQYF. CDR3 coding DNA: TGTGCCACCAGGGGGACGGCCAATGAGCAGTACTTC.

This clonotype has only one observation. J is TRBJ1-5 and V is TRBV6-6, with TRBD1 matching 8 bases. The trim removed 2 bases at V and 6 bases at J, leaving 12 bases unmatched. Germline CDR1 and CDR2: MNHNY and SVGAGI (reference sequence). There are 17 residues in the CDR3. The CDR3 is CASSYIQGGRSGQPQHF. In nucleotides, the CDR3 is TGTGCCAGCAGTTACATACAGGGGGGAAGGAGTGGTCAGCCCCAGCATTTT.

The chain joins TRBV20-1 to TRBJ2-4; D might be TRBD2 (5 bases). The end of the DNA is better explained by TRBJ2-7, so the J call may be wrong. From germline, CDR1 is DFQATT and CDR2 SNEGSKA (reference sequence). This CDR3 is built from 13 residues. CDR3 residues: CSARREGTYEQYF. The DNA for the CDR3 is TGCAGTGCTAGACGAGAGGGCACCTACGAGCAGTACTTC.

The V gene is TRBV5-5, the J gene TRBJ1-6; D is uncertain. CDR3 size: 14 residues. V lost 0 bases to trimming and J lost 10 bases, with 11 bases between them. Germline CDR1 reads SGHKS; CDR2 reads YYEKEE (reference sequence). The CDR3 sequence: CASSLEGYGSPLHF. Written as DNA, the CDR3 is TGTGCCAGCAGCTTGGAAGGGTACGGCTCACCCCTCCACTTT.

V is TRBV6-2 or TRBV6-3 and J is TRBJ2-7, with 11 bases lining up with TRBD2. The germline V gene encodes CDR1 MNHEY and CDR2 SVGEGT. CDR3 length equals 16 residues. Trimming cost V 6 bases and J 2 bases; bases outside gene matches: 9. The CDR3 here is CASSPLLTSGTYEQYF. The DNA for the CDR3 is TGTGCCAGCAGCCCCTTACTGACTAGCGGGACCTACGAGCAGTACTTC.

The V call is TRBV6-6, the J call TRBJ2-1; the D is unclear. V was clipped by 4 bases and J by 4 bases, with 14 bases between them. CDR1 and CDR2 from the germline V gene are MNHNY and SVGAGI (reference sequence). There are 15 residues in the CDR3. The CDR3 bases are TGTGCCAGCAGTTTAGCTGGCCCCGCTTACAATGAGCAGTTCTTC. Translated: CASSLAGPAYNEQFF.

For the CDR3, the DNA is TGCAGCGTTGTCCCAGGGGGCTCGGAGACCCAGTACTTC. Translating gives CSVVPGGSETQYF. The chain employs TRBV29-1 and TRBJ2-5; 8 bases are a match to TRBD1. CDR1 and CDR2 (germline): SQVTM, ANQGSEA. The CDR3 has 13 amino acids. J lost 5 bases, V lost 4 bases, and 6 bases had no gene match.

This clonotype came up a few times. The chain is built from TRBV30 and TRBJ2-1; D call uncertain. The length of the CDR3 is 12 residues. Germline-derived CDR1 and CDR2 are GTSNPN and SVGIG (reference sequence). Between the trimmed V and J ends, which lost 0 bases and 8 bases, there was a span of 8 bases. The CDR3, as DNA: TGTGCCTGGAGTGTACTGTGGGATGAGCAGTTCTTC. Translation gives CAWSVLWDEQFF.

The chain joins TRBV5-1 to TRBJ2-1, with TRBD1 as a possible D gene (6 bases). The CDR3 runs to 14 residues. V lost 3 bases to trimming and J lost 4 bases, with 11 bases between them. Germline loops: CDR1 SGHRS, CDR2 YFSETQ. The CDR3 DNA reads as TGCGCCAGCAGCTCGACAGGTGATTACAATGAGCAGTTCTTC. This sequence encodes CASSSTGDYNEQFF.

This rearrangement joins TRBV25-1 to TRBJ2-5; weak D call: TRBD2 (6 bases). V was trimmed by 4 bases and J by 4 bases, leaving 19 bases between them. The CDR3 spans 16 residues. Germline V gene sequence: CDR1 MGHDK, CDR2 SYGVNS. CDR3 coding DNA: TGTGCCAGCAGTGCGACTAGAAATACATTTTTAGAGACCCAGTACTTC. Amino acids: CASSATRNTFLETQYF.

The CDR3, as DNA: TGCAGTGCTGTCGAGCGGGACCACACAGATACGCAGTATTTT. Amino acid sequence: CSAVERDHTDTQYF. The chain combines TRBV20-1 with TRBJ2-3; TRBD2 matches 7 bases. The CDR3 is 14 residues long. Trimming at V came to 5 bases and at J to 2 bases, leaving 7 bases not matched to a gene. Germline V gene data show CDR1 as DFQATT and CDR2 as SNEGSKA (reference sequence).

The chain's CDR3 is CATRGGFNQPQHF. The CDR3 DNA sequence: TGTGCCACTAGGGGAGGTTTCAATCAGCCCCAGCATTTT. The chain joins TRBV19 to TRBJ1-5, with D perhaps TRBD1 (5 bases). V lost 10 bases and J lost 3, with 13 bases in between. Germline CDR1 and CDR2: LNHDA and SQIVND (reference sequence). The CDR3 is 13 residues long.

The chain carries TRBV5-1 and TRBJ2-7; 11 bases align to TRBD2. The J segment lost 5 bases and the V segment lost 4 bases, leaving 5 bases of the junction unmatched. Germline V gene data show CDR1 as SGHRS and CDR2 as YFSETQ. The CDR3 consists of 14 residues. CDR3 residues: CASSQTSGSHEQYF. CDR3 in DNA: TGCGCCAGCAGCCAAACTAGCGGGAGCCACGAGCAGTACTTC.

As to this clonotype: The junction does not match germline at one end; this may be a read error. The V gene is TRBV7-2, the J gene TRBJ2-2; TRBD2 agrees at 7 bases. CDR1 SGHTA and CDR2 FQGNSA come from the germline V gene. The CDR3 covers 15 residues. CDR3 nucleotides: TGTGCCAGCAGCTTGTTGCGGGGGAACACCGGGGAGCTGTCTTTT. It specifies CASSLLRGNTGELSF. The full variable domain, its missing parts supplied by reference TRBV7-2 and TRBJ2-2, is GAGVSQSPSNKVTEKGKDVELRCDPISGHTALYWYRQSLGQGLEFLIYFQGNSAPDKSGLPSDRFSAERTGGSVSTLTIQRTQQEDSAVYLCASSLLRGNTGELSFGEGSRLTVL.

This rearrangement joins TRBV29-1 to TRBJ1-5; possibly TRBD1 for D (5 bases). The CDR3 has 13 residues. The ends were cut back, 4 bases at V and 1 base at J, with 8 bases in the middle. In germline, CDR1 is SQVTM, CDR2 ANQGSEA. The CDR3: CSVAPGSNQPQHF. As DNA, the CDR3 is TGCAGCGTTGCCCCAGGGAGCAATCAGCCCCAGCATTTT.

This clonotype was seen a few times. This chain links TRBV4-3 with TRBJ2-4; D ambiguous. Trimming pared 0 bases from V and 1 base from J, leaving 10 bases between. Germline CDR1 reads LGHNA; CDR2 reads YSLEER. This CDR3 comprises 16 residues. CDR3: CASSQEISRAKNIQYF. CDR3 nucleotides: TGCGCCAGCAGCCAAGAAATCAGTCGTGCCAAAAACATTCAGTACTTC.

The chain carries TRBV29-1 and TRBJ2-3; possible D gene TRBD1, 5 bases. Trimming removed 7 bases from V and 4 bases from J, with 9 bases in between. CDR1 is SQVTM, CDR2 ANQGSEA, per germline. The CDR3 loop spans 11 amino acids. CDR3 residues: CSAQGADTQYF. The CDR3 DNA follows: TGCAGCGCCCAGGGTGCAGATACGCAGTATTTT.

The rearrangement joins TRBV27 to TRBJ2-3; the D gene is possibly TRBD1 (5 bases). Between the trimmed V and J ends, which lost 3 bases and 3 bases, there was a span of 22 bases. CDR1 and CDR2 (germline): MNHEY, SMNVEV (reference sequence). The CDR3 runs to 18 residues. The CDR3 sequence: CASSFRLASFRETDTQYF. In nucleotides, the CDR3 is TGTGCCAGCAGTTTCCGTTTGGCCAGCTTCAGGGAAACAGATACGCAGTATTTT.

The gene calls are TRBV5-1 and TRBJ2-3, with D possibly being TRBD1 (6 bases). Germline CDR1 SGHRS, CDR2 YFSETQ. V shed 3 bases and J shed 0 bases, with 14 bases lying between them. The CDR3 consists of 16 residues. The CDR3 loop reads CASSSGGGPSTDTQYF. CDR3 coding DNA: TGCGCCAGCAGCTCTGGGGGCGGACCGAGCACAGATACGCAGTATTTT. Complete variable domain (other parts from reference TRBV5-1 and TRBJ2-3): KAGVTQTPRYLIKTRGQQVTLSCSPISGHRSVSWYQQTPGQGLQFLFEYFSETQRNKGNFPGRFSGRQFSNSRSEMNVSTLELGDSALYLCASSSGGGPSTDTQYFGPGTRLTVL.

V usage is TRBV7-9 and J usage is TRBJ2-1; a weak D match, TRBD1 (6 bases). The CDR3 totals 15 residues. V was trimmed by 1 base and J by 7 bases, leaving 14 bases between them. Germline V gives CDR1 SEHNR, CDR2 FQNEAQ (reference sequence). Here the CDR3 DNA reads TGTGCCAGCAGCTTAGTGTCCACAAGGGGGAATGAGCAGTTCTTC. As protein: CASSLVSTRGNEQFF. Full variable domain (remainder filled in from reference TRBV7-9 and TRBJ2-1): DTGVSQNPRHKITKRGQNVTFRCDPISEHNRLYWYRQTLGQGPEFLTYFQNEAQLEKSRLLSDRFSAERPKGSFSTLEIQRTEQGDSAMYLCASSLVSTRGNEQFFGPGTRLTVL.

The V call is TRBV27, the J call TRBJ1-4, with TRBD1 matching 8 bases. Germline V gene lookup returns CDR1 MNHEY and CDR2 SMNVEV (reference sequence). J gave up 8 bases and V 5 bases, and 4 bases lay outside the gene matches. The CDR3 spans 13 residues. In nucleotides, the CDR3 is TGTGCCAGCAGTGTAGACAGGGGCGAAAAACTGTTTTTT. Encoded protein: CASSVDRGEKLFF.

This clonotype was seen a few times. V usage is TRBV15 and J usage is TRBJ2-3, with 8 nucleotides matching TRBD2. The V segment lost 3 bases and the J segment 2 bases; nucleotides outside the gene matches: 7. Germline V gene lookup returns CDR1 LNHNV and CDR2 YYDKDF (reference sequence). The CDR3 consists of 16 residues. The CDR3 sequence is CATSRDPGLDTDTQYF. The DNA for the CDR3 is TGTGCCACCAGCAGGGACCCGGGACTAGACACAGATACGCAGTATTTT.

The chain carries TRBV20-1 and TRBJ2-3; TRBD2 matches 8 bases. CDR3 length: 13 residues. CDR1 and CDR2 (germline): DFQATT, SNEGSKA (reference sequence). The ends lost 5 bases at V and 1 base at J; junction bases unmatched: 2. The CDR3 sequence is CSAPTSGTDTQYF. CDR3 nucleotides: TGCAGTGCTCCGACTAGCGGCACAGATACGCAGTATTTT.

The chain combines TRBV3-1 with TRBJ2-7; D may be TRBD1 (5 bases). The CDR3 spans 15 residues. Germline V gives CDR1 LGHDT, CDR2 YNNKEL (reference sequence). V lost 5 bases, J lost 7 bases, and 21 bases lay in between. DNA of the CDR3: TGTGCCAGCAGCTCGTGGGGCGGAGTACTTTCGGAGCAGTACTTC. Protein product: CASSSWGGVLSEQYF.

A remark on this clonotype: A much larger clone differs by one base, so this may be a read error. CDR3 amino acids: CGVGQGDGYTF. The DNA of the CDR3 is TGCGGCGTCGGACAGGGGGATGGCTACACCTTC. The chain is built from TRBV29-1 and TRBJ1-2, with 10 positions matching TRBD1. The CDR3 runs to 11 residues. Germline CDR1 is SQVTM and CDR2 is ANQGSEA.